The T cell receptor (beta chain) described here comes from a study of T cell responses to AZD1222 COVID-19 vaccine. Turning to the study itself: Investigators merged groups given second doses at roughly 4 or roughly 12 weeks. Study-wide findings and caveats: White British ancestry dominated among donors, who included more females, and clonal diversity was possibly underestimated. Repertoire collection took place solely once the T cell response had peaked. The study found vaccine-associated CD4 TCRs spanning spike, dominant at 160-218 and 743-854.

This clone is a singleton in its sample. Its antigen is not identified. Profiled with immunoSEQ multiplex PCR; TCRdb holds only in-frame clones, not every one. There are 85,000 to 100,000 clones in the sample; about 92% occur only once, and roughly an eighth lies in the top ten. The TCR sequence derives from an adult in good health. The material sequenced was peripheral blood, taken on day 0 of AZD1222 vaccination.

CDR3 residues: CASSVTRGGYTF. DNA of the CDR3: TGTGCCAGCAGTGTCACCCGGGGCGGCTACACCTTC. This chain uses TRBV2 with TRBJ1-2, with TRBD1 as a possible D gene (5 bases). CDR3 length: 12 amino acids. The V and J ends lost 4 bases and 8 bases respectively, with 11 bases between them. Germline V gene data show CDR1 as SNHLY and CDR2 as FYNNEI.